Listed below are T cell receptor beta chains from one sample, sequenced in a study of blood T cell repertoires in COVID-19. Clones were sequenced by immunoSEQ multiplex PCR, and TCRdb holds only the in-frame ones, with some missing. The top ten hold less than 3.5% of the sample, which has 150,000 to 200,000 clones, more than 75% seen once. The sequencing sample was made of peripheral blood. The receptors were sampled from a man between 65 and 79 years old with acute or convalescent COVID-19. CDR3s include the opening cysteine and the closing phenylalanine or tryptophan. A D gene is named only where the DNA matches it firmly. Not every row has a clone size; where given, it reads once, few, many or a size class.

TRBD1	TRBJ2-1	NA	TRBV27	CASSLQRTGLRDEQFF	TGTGCCAGCAGTTTACAAAGGACAGGGCTAAGGGATGAGCAGTTCTTC
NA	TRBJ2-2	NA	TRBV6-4	CASAFAVNTGELFF	TGTGCCAGCGCCTTCGCGGTGAACACCGGGGAGCTGTTTTTT
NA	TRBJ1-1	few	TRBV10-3	CAILREWNTEAFF	TGTGCCATCTTGCGGGAATGGAACACTGAAGCTTTCTTT
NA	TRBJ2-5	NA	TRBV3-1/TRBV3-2	CASSQGTLETQYF	TGTGCCAGCAGCCAAGGTACTCTAGAGACCCAGTACTTC
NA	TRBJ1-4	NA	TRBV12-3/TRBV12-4	CASSQTHMEKLFF	TGTGCCAGCAGCCAAACACACATGGAAAAACTGTTTTTT
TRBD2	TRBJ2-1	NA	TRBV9	CASSVGTSGSSYNEQFF	TGTGCCAGCAGCGTAGGGACTAGCGGAAGCTCCTACAATGAGCAGTTCTTC
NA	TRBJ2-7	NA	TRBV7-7	CASSPSLDTSYEQYF	TGTGCTAGCAGCCCAAGCCTGGACACTTCCTACGAGCAGTACTTC
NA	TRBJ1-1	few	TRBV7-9	CASSPRQIEAFF	TGTGCCAGCAGCCCACGACAGATTGAAGCTTTCTTT
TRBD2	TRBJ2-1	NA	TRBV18	CASSPLAGPYNEQFF	TGTGCCAGCTCACCCCTAGCGGGGCCCTACAATGAGCAGTTCTTC
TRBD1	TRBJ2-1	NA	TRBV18	CASSPGTDPYNEQFF	TGTGCCAGCTCACCGGGGACAGACCCCTACAATGAGCAGTTCTTC
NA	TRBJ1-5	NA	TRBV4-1	CASSQDGGGKGQPQHF	TGCGCCAGCAGCCAAGATGGGGGGGGTAAAGGTCAGCCCCAGCATTTT
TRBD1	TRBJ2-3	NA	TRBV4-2	CASSQGEGTGDTDTQYF	TGTGCCAGCAGCCAAGGGGAAGGGACAGGGGATACAGATACGCAGTATTTT
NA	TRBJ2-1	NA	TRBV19	CASSSSLQYNEQFF	TGTGCCAGTAGTTCTTCTCTTCAGTACAATGAGCAGTTCTTC
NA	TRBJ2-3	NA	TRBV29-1	CSVDQSTDTQYF	TGCAGCGTTGACCAGAGCACAGATACGCAGTATTTT
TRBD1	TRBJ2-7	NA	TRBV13	CASSPRDSSYEQYF	TGTGCCAGCAGCCCACGGGACAGCTCCTACGAGCAGTACTTC
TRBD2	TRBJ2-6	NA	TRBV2	CATERDGGANVLTF	TGTGCGACTGAGCGGGACGGTGGGGCCAACGTCCTGACTTTC
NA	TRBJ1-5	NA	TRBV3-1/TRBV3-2	CASSQDRDQPQHF	TGTGCCAGCAGCCAAGACCGCGATCAGCCCCAGCATTTT